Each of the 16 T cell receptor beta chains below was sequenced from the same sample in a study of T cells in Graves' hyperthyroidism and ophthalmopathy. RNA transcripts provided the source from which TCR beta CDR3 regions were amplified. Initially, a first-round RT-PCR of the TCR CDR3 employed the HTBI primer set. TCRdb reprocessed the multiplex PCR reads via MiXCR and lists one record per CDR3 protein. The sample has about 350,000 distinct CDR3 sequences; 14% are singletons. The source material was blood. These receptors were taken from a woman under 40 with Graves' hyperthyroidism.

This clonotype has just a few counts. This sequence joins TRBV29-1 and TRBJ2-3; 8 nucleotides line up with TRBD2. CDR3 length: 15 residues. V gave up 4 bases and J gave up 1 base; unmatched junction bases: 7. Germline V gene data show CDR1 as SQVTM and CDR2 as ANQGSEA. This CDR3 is CSVGVRGGRTDTQYF. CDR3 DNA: TGCAGCGTTGGGGTCCGGGGGGGGCGCACAGATACGCAGTATTTT.

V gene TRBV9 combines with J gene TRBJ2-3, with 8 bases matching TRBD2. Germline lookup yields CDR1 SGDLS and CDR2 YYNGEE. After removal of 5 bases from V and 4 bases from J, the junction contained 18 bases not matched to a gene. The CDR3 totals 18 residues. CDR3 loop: CASSLPGTRTSVADTQYF. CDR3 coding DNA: TGTGCCAGCAGTTTGCCCGGGACTAGGACCTCAGTGGCAGATACGCAGTATTTT. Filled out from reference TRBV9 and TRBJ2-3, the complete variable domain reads DSGVTQTPKHLITATGQRVTLRCSPRSGDLSVYWYQQSLDQGLQFLIQYYNGEERAKGNILERFSAQQFPDLHSELNLSSLELGDSALYFCASSLPGTRTSVADTQYFGPGTRLTVL.

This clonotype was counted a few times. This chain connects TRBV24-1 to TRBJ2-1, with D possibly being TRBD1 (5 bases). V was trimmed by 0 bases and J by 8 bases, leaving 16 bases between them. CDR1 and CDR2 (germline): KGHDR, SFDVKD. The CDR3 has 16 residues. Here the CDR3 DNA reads TGTGCCACCAGTGATTTGCATGGGCAGGGTAGAGATGAGCAGTTCTTC. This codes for CATSDLHGQGRDEQFF.

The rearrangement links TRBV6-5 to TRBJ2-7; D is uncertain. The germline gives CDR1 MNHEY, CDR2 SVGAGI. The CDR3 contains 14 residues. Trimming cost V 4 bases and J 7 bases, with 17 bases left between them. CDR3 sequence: CASSWGSQSWEQYF. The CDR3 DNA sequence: TGTGCCAGCAGTTGGGGTAGCCAAAGTTGGGAGCAGTACTTC.

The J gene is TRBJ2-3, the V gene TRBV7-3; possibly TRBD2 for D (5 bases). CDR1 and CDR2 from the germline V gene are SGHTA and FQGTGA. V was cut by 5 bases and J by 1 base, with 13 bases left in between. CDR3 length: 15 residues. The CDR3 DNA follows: TGTGCCAGCAGCCCAGTCGGGGATCGCACAGATACGCAGTATTTT. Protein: CASSPVGDRTDTQYF.

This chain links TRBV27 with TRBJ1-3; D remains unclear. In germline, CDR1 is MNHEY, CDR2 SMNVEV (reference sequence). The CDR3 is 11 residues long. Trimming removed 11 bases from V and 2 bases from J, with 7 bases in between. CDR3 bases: TGTGCCTTAACAGCTGGAAACACCATATATTTT. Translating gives CALTAGNTIYF.

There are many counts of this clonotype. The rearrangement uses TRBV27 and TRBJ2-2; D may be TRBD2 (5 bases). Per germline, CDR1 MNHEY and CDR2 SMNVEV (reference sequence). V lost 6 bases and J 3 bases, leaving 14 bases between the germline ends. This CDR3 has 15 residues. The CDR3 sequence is CASSPTTQDTGELFF. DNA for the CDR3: TGTGCCAGCAGCCCGACTACCCAGGACACCGGGGAGCTGTTTTTT.

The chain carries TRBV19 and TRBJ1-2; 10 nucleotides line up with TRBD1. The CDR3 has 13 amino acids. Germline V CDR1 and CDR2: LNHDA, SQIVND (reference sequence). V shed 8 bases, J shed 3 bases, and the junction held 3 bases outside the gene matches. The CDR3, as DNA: TGTGCCAGTCGGACAGGGGGAGACTATGGCTACACCTTC. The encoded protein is CASRTGGDYGYTF.

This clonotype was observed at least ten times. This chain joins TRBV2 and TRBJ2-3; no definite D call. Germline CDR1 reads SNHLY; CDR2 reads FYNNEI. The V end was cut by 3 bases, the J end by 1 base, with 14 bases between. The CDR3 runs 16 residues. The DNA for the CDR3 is TGTGCCAGCAGTGATCCGGGCAGCTGGGGCACAGATACGCAGTATTTT. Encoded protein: CASSDPGSWGTDTQYF.

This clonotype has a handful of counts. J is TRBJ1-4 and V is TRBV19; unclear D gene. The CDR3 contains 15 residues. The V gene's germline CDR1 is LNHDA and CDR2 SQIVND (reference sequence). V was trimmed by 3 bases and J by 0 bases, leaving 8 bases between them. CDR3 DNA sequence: TGTGCCAGTAGTATGATGTATTCAACTAATGAAAAACTGTTTTTT. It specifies CASSMMYSTNEKLFF.

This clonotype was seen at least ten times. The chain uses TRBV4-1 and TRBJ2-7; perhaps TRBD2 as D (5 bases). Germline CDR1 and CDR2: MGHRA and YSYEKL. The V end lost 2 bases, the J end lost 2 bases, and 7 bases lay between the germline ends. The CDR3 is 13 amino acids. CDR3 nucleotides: TGCGCCAGCAGCCAACCCGGGGCCTACGAGCAGTACTTC. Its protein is CASSQPGAYEQYF.

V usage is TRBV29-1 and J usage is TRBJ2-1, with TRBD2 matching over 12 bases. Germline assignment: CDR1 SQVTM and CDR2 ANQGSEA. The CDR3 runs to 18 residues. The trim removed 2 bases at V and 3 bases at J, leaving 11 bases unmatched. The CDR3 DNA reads TGCAGCGTTGAATGGGGGGCTAGCGGGAGGGCCTTCTACAATGAGCAGTTCTTC. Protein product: CSVEWGASGRAFYNEQFF.

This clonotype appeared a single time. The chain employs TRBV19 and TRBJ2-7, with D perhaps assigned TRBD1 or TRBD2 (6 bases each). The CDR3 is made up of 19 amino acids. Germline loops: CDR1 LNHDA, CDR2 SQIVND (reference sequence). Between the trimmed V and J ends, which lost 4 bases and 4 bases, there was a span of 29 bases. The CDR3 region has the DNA TGTGCCAGTAGTAGGTCTTACGGGACACCACCTGGAGGGAGATACGAGCAGTACTTC. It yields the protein CASSRSYGTPPGGRYEQYF.

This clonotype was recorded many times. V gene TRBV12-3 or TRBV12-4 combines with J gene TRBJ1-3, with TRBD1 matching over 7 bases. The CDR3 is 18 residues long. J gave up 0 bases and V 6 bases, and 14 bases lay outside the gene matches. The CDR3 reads CASSYGTAGLRSGNTIYF. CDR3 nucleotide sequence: TGTGCCAGCAGCTACGGGACAGCCGGGCTTCGCTCTGGAAACACCATATATTTT.

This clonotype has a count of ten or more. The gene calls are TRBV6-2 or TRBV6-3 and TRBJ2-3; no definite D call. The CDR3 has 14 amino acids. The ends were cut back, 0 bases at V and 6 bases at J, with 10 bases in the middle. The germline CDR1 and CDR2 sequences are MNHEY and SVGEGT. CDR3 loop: CASSYSLVLDTQYF. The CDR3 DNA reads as TGTGCCAGCAGTTACTCGCTAGTCTTGGATACGCAGTATTTT.

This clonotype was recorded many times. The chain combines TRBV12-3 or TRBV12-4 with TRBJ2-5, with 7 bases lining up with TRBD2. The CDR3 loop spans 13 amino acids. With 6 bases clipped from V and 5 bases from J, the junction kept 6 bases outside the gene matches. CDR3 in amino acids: CASSGLEGETQYF. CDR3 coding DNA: TGTGCCAGCAGCGGACTAGAGGGGGAGACCCAGTACTTC.